The sequence of this T cell receptor beta chain was determined in a study of human T cells and chemical hapten exposure. Study-wide background: The upper back received 0.01% DPC by patch testing, with results read at 6 days. Small discrepancies in pooled library volume mainly accounted for the varying TCR yields per sample.

Per germline, CDR1 SGHTA and CDR2 FQGNSA. J gave up 4 bases and V 4 bases, and 6 bases lay outside the gene matches. The CDR3 runs to 14 residues. Specified time point: patch test 1, 2 weeks after DPC sensitization. Treatment: therapeutic diphenylcyclopropenone sensitization with weekly scalp DPC. It was unfractionated whole blood from which total RNA was extracted. Study observations and caveats: Significantly more large CDR3 similarity clusters arose among expanded TCRs than among controls.

TCRdb processed the RACE reads anew with MiXCR; each CDR3 protein has one entry. The sample shows about 380,000 distinct CDR3 sequences, more than 4.5% of them seen only once. This clonotype was seen a few times. As yet, its antigen is unknown. Sequenced here: whole blood, sampled in connection with sensitization to the hapten diphenylcyclopropenone (DPC). The chain couples TRBV7-2 to TRBJ1-2, with 7 nucleotides matching TRBD1. This TCR was recovered from a woman aged 50 to 60 with alopecia areata. Some clones in this sample may be carry-over from other donors' samples. The CDR3 nucleotides are TGTGCCAGCAGCTCCGACAGGGCCATCTATGGCTACACCTTC. Protein: CASSSDRAIYGYTF.